This T cell receptor beta chain originates from a study of blood T cells in healthy people across ages. The CDR3 is made up of 13 amino acids. V lost 6 bases and J 3 bases, leaving 15 bases between the germline ends. In germline, CDR1 is DFQATT, CDR2 SNEGSKA (reference sequence). Regarding this clonotype: The antigen remains unidentified.

Alongside a J-beta primer mix, a sample-barcoded 5' primer served in a second PCR lasting about 7 to 12 cycles. The study obtained at least 3 million CDR3-containing paired-end reads from every sample. TCRdb re-analysed the 5' RACE reads in MiXCR, keeping a single row per CDR3 protein. The sample includes hundreds of thousands of distinct CDR3 sequences, 20% to 25% of them seen just once. Study-wide results and caveats: Long-lived donors exceeded aged donors in naive CD4+ cells and diversity. The diversity estimates, figures obtained from one million T cells, were considered underestimates. With age, beta diversity per million T cells declined roughly linearly, significantly by 30 to 40.

The sequenced material came from blood. This chain connects TRBV20-1 to TRBJ2-7, with a possible D match to TRBD1 (5 bases). The receptor comes from a man aged 65-85 years in good health. DNA of the CDR3: TGCAGTGCCGTGGGGCGAAAAGTCTACGAGCAGTACTTC. The encoded protein is CSAVGRKVYEQYF.